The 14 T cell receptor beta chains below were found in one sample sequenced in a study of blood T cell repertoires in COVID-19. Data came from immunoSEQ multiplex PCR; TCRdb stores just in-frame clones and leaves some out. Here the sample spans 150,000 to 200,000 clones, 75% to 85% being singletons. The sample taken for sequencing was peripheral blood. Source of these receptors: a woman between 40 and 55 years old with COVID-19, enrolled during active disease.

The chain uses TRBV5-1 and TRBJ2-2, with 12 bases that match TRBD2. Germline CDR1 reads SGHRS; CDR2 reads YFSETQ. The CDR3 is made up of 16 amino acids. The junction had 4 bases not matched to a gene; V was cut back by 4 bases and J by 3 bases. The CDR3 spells CASSPGTSGHTGELFF. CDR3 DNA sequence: TGCGCCAGCAGCCCCGGGACTAGCGGGCACACCGGGGAGCTGTTTTTT.

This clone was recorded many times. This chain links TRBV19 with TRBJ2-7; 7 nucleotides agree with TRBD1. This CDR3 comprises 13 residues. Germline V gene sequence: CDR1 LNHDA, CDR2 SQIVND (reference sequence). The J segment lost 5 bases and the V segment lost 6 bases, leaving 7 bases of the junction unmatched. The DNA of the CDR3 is TGTGCCAGTAGCCCTTCCGGACAGGACGAGCAGTACTTC. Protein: CASSPSGQDEQYF.

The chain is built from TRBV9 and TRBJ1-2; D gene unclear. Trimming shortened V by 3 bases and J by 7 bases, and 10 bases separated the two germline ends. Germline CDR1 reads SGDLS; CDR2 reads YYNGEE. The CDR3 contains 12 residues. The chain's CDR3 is CASSGLDGGYTF. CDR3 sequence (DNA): TGTGCCAGCAGCGGACTCGACGGTGGCTACACCTTC.

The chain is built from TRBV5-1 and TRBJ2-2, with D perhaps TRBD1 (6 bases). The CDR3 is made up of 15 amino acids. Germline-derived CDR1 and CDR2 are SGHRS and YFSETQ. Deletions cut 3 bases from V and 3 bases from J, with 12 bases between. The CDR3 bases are TGCGCCAGCAGCTGGCGACAGGCGGACACCGGGGAGCTGTTTTTT. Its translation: CASSWRQADTGELFF.

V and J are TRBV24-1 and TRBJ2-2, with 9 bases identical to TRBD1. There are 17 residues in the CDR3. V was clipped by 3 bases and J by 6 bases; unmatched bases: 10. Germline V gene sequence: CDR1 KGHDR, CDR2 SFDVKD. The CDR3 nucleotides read TGTGCCACCAGTGATACACCCGGGACAGGGTCCCCCGGGGAGCTGTTTTTT. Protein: CATSDTPGTGSPGELFF.

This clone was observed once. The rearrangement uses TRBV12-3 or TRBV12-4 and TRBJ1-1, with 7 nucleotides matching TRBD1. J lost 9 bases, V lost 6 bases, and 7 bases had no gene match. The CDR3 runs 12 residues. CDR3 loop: CASRPTGAQAFF. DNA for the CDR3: TGTGCCAGCAGGCCCACAGGGGCTCAAGCTTTCTTT.

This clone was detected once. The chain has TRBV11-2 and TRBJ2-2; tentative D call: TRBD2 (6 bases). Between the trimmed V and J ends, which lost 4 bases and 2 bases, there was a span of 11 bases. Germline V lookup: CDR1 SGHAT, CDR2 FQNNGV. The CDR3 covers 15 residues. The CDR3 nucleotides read TGTGCCAGCAGCTCGGTAGCGGTTAACACCGGGGAGCTGTTTTTT. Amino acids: CASSSVAVNTGELFF.

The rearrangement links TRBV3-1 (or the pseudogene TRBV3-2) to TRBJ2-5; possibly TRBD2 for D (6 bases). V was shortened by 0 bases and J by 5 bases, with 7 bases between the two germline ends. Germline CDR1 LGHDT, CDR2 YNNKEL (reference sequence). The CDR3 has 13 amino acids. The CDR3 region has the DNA TGTGCCAGCAGCCAAGATGGGAGGGAGACCCAGTACTTC. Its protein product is CASSQDGRETQYF.

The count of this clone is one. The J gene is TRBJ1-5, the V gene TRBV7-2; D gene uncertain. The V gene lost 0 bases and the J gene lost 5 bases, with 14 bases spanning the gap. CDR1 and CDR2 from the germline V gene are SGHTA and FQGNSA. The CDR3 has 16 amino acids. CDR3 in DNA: TGTGCCAGCAGCTTAGCGAATGTTGGAGGGTATCAGCCCCAGCATTTT. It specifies CASSLANVGGYQPQHF.

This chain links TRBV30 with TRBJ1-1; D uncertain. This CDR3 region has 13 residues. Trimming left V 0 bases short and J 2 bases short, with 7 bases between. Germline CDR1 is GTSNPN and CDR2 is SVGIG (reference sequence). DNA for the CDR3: TGTGCCTGGAGTGTCGGAGGAAACACTGAAGCTTTCTTT. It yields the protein CAWSVGGNTEAFF.

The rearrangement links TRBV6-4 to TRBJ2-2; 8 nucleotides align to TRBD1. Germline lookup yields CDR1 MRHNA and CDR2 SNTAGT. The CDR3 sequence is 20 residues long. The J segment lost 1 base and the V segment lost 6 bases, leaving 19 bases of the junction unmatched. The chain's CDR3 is CASSLDREVSYRLNTGELFF. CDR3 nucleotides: TGTGCCAGCAGCCTGGACAGGGAAGTCTCATATCGTCTGAACACCGGGGAGCTGTTTTTT.

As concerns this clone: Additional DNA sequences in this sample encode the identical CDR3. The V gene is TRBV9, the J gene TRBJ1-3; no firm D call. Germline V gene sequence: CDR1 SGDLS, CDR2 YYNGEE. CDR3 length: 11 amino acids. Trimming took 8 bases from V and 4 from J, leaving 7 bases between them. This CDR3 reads CASSRGNTIYF. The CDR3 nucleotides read TGTGCCAGTAGTCGGGGAAACACCATATATTTT.

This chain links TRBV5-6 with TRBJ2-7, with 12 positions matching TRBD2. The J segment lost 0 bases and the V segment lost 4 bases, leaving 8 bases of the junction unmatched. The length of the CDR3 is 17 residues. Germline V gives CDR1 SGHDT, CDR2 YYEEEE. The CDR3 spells CASSPGTSGSYSYEQYF. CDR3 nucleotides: TGTGCCAGCAGCCCGGGGACTAGCGGGTCTTACTCCTACGAGCAGTACTTC.

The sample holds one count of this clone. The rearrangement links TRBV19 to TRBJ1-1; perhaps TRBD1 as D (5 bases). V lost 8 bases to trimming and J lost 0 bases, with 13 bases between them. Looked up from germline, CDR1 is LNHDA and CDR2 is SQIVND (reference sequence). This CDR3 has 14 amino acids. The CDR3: CASREGGVNTEAFF. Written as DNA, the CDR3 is TGTGCCAGTCGCGAGGGAGGGGTGAACACTGAAGCTTTCTTT.